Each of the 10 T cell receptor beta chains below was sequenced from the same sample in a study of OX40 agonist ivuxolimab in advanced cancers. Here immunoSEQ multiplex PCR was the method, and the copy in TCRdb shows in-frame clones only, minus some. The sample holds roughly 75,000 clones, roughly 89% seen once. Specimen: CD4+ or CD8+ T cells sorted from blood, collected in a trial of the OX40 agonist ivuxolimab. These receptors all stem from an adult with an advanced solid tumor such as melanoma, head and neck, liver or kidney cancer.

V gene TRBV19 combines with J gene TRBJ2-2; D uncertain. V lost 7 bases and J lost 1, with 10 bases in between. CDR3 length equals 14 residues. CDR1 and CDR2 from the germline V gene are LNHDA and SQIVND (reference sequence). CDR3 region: CASTLHRNTGELFF. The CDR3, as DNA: TGTGCCAGTACATTACACAGGAACACCGGGGAGCTGTTTTTT.

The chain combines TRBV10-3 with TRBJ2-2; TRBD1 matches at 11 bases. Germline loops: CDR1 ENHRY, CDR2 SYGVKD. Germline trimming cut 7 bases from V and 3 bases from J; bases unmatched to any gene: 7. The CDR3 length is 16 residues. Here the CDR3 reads CAIIFRDRGDTGELFF. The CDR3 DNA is TGTGCCATCATTTTCCGGGACAGGGGGGACACCGGGGAGCTGTTTTTT.

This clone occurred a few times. The CDR3 bases are TGTGCCTGGAAGGGTGTGGGGGCGAGTACTGAAGCTTTCTTT. This encodes CAWKGVGASTEAFF. The V call is TRBV30, the J call TRBJ1-1; D may be TRBD1 (6 bases). Trimming stripped 4 bases from V and 5 bases from J, with 17 bases between. The CDR3 has 14 amino acids. CDR1 is GTSNPN and CDR2 is SVGIG in the germline V gene (reference sequence).

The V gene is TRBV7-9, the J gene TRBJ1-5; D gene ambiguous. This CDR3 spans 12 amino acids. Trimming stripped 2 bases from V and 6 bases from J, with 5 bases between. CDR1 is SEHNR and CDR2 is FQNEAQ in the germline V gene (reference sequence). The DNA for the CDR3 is TGTGCCAGCAGCTTATTTGCTCAGCCCCAGCATTTT. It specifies CASSLFAQPQHF.

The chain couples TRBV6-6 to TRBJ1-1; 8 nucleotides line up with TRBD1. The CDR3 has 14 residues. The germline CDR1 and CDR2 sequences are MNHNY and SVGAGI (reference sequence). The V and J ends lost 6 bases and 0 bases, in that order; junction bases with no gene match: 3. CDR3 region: CASSEQGVNTEAFF. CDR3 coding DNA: TGTGCCAGCAGCGAACAGGGGGTGAACACTGAAGCTTTCTTT.

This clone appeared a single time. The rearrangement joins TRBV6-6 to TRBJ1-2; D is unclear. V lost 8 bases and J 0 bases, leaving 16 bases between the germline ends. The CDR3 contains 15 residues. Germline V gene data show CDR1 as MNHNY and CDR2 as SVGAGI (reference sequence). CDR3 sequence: CASGSRHLANYGYTF. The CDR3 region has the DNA TGTGCCAGCGGGAGTAGACATTTAGCTAACTATGGCTACACCTTC.

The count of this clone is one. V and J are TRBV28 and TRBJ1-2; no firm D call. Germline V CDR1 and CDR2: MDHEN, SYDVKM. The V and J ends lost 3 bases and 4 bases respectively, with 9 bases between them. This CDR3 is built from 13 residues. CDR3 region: CASSLSLIYGYTF. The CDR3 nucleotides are TGTGCCAGCAGTTTGTCTCTCATCTATGGCTACACCTTC.

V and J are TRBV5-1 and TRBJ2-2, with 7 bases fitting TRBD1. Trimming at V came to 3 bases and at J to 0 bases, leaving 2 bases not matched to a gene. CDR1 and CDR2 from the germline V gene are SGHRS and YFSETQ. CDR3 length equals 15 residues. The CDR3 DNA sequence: TGCGCCAGCAGCTCAGGGACAGCGAACACCGGGGAGCTGTTTTTT. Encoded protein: CASSSGTANTGELFF.

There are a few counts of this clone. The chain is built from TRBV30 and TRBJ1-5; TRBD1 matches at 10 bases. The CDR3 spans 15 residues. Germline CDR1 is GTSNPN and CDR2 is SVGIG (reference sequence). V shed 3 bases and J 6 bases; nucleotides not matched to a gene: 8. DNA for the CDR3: TGTGCCTGGAGGCCGACAGGGGGCCAGAGTCAGCCCCAGCATTTT. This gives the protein CAWRPTGGQSQPQHF.

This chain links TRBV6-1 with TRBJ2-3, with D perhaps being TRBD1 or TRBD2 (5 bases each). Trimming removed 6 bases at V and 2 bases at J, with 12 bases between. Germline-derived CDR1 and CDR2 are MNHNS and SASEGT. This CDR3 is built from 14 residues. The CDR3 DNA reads TGTGCCAGCAGGAGGGACGGAACCACAGATACGCAGTATTTT. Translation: CASRRDGTTDTQYF.